Sequencing of this TCR beta chain was carried out in a study of cytomegalovirus exposure and HLA in healthy donors. A remark on this clone: One end of the junction varies from germline; a read error may be responsible.

Researchers ran the PCR with 60 Vbeta and 13 Jbeta primers. Profiled with immunoSEQ multiplex PCR; TCRdb holds only in-frame clones, not every one. The profile shows about 130,000 clones, around 75% of them singletons. Germline CDR1 and CDR2: KGHSH and LQKENI. The CDR3 extends over 16 amino acids. The receptor's source is a man aged 40-49 years in good health and CMV-seronegative. What was sequenced was PBMCs. The chain couples TRBV18 to TRBJ2-2, with 9 bases matching TRBD1. The CDR3 is CASSPPGTGSTGELFF. CDR3 DNA sequence: TGTGCCAGCTCGCCACCTGGGACAGGGTCAACCGGGGAGCTGTTTTTT.